This T cell receptor (beta chain) originates from a study of Tregs in tolerant kidney transplant recipients. Study-level background: Related graft donors supplied nonmyeloablative bone marrow transplants, and mixed chimerism was transient.

Only in-frame clones appear in the TCRdb table, and some are missing; sequencing was by immunoSEQ multiplex PCR. The sample includes under 55,000 clones. Study conclusions and caveats: Tregs expanded with activated donor B cells seemed most donor-specific. Biological reproducibility was not directly addressed, but technical replication error appeared minimal.

With respect to this clone: The antigen is undetermined.

Sequenced here: CD4+ T cells from blood, sampled before the transplant. This clonotype was obtained from a human donor who received a combined kidney and bone marrow transplant.

The CDR3: CASSYFQDYGYTF. CDR3 DNA, as far as it was read: TGTGCCAGCAGTTACTTCCAGGACTATGGC. The J gene is TRBJ1-2, the V gene TRBV6-2 or TRBV6-3; D not resolved. The read stops 3 residues short of the end of the CDR3; the missing end is completed from the germline J gene. This CDR3 comprises 13 residues. Germline CDR1 and CDR2: MNHEY and SVGEGT. V dropped 1 base and J dropped 3 bases, with 6 bases sitting between them.